The entry below describes one T cell receptor beta chain. Other DNA sequences in the sample encode the same CDR3. Study processing details: Estimation of nucleated cell counts relied on the amplification of reference gene primers. Repertoires were generated with immunoSEQ multiplex PCR, while TCRdb's copy carries only in-frame clones and drops some. That table supplies the V and J calls and clone size; D and trimming were determined from the DNA. The data show over 200,000 clones, roughly 86% seen once. The source of the sample is a study of blood T cell repertoires in COVID-19. About the study: The samples span acute and convalescent COVID-19 from the United States, Italy and Spain. Sample material is recorded as cDNA or gDNA derived from T cells, B-cell-depleted T cells, or PBMCs.

J lost 3 bases, V lost 0 bases, and 2 bases had no gene match. This CDR3 region has 16 residues. CDR1 is SGHNT and CDR2 is YYREEE in the germline V gene (reference sequence). The receptor's source is a woman aged 25 to 45 with acute or convalescent COVID-19. Sequencing used peripheral blood. This chain joins TRBV5-4 and TRBJ2-2, with 10 bases aligning to TRBD2. The CDR3 DNA reads as TGTGCCAGCAGCTTGGGGCTAGCGGGAGACACCGGGGAGCTGTTTTTT. This encodes CASSLGLAGDTGELFF.